The source of this TCR beta chain is a study of blood T cell repertoires in COVID-19. Study overall: Italy, Spain and the United States were the sources of the convalescent and acute COVID-19 samples.

The data were produced by immunoSEQ multiplex PCR, yet TCRdb's version contains in-frame clones alone and is incomplete. Seen here are about 250,000 clones, roughly 90% observed once, and the top ten hold about 9.3%. A remark on this clone: Other DNA sequences in this sample translate to the same CDR3.

In germline, CDR1 is SGDLS, CDR2 YYNGEE. CDR3 length: 15 amino acids. V lost 2 bases and J 2 bases, leaving 14 bases between the germline ends. Cohort 3 donors counted as recovered after two negative PCRs, clearance, or resolved symptoms. The origin of this receptor is a man aged 35-49 years who had recovered from COVID-19. The specimen was PBMCs or T cells enriched from blood (not recorded which). V and J are TRBV9 and TRBJ2-7; D may be TRBD2 (7 bases). Here the CDR3 reads CASSVGGQGPYEQYF. CDR3 sequence (DNA): TGTGCCAGCAGCGTGGGGGGGCAGGGTCCCTACGAGCAGTACTTC.